This TCR beta chain was obtained from a study of blood T cell repertoires in COVID-19. Study at large: Researchers got acute and convalescent COVID-19 samples from the United States, Italy and Spain. Nucleic acid was either cDNA or gDNA, and it came from T cells, B-cell-depleted T cells, or PBMCs.

Germline CDR1 SGHRS, CDR2 YFSETQ. CDR3 length equals 15 residues. Unmatched junction bases numbered 8, after V lost 4 bases and J lost 6 bases. The age range of participants was 18 to 89 years, with residence in about two dozen US areas. Participant-reported clinical history was the basis for cohort assignment. This table comes from immunoSEQ multiplex PCR, and its TCRdb copy is limited to in-frame clones, with some not included. The sample lists more than 400,000 clones, roughly nine tenths occurring once. The clonotype comes from a woman aged 18-30 years who had recovered from COVID-19. The rearrangement links TRBV5-1 to TRBJ2-5; 11 bases map to TRBD1. The sequencing input was PBMCs or T cells enriched from blood (not recorded which). This CDR3 is CASSVAGTGGQTQYF. In nucleotides, the CDR3 is TGCGCCAGCAGCGTTGCCGGGACAGGGGGTCAGACCCAGTACTTC.